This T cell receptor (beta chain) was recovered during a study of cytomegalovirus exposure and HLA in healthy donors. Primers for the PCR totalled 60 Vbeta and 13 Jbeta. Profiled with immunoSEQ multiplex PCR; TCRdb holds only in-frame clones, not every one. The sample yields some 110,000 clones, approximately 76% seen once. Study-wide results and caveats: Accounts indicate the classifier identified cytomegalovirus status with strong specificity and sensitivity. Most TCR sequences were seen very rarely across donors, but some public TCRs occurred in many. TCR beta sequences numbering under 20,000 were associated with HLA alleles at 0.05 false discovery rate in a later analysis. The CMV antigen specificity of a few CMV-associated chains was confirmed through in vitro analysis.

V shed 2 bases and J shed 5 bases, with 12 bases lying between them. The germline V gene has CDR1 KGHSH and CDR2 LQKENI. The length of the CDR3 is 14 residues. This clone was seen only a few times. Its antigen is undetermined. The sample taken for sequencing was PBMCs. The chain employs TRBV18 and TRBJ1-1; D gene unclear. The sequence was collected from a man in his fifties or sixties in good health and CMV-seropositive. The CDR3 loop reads CASSPLKGGTEAFF. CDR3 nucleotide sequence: TGTGCCAGCTCACCATTAAAGGGAGGGACTGAAGCTTTCTTT.